This note documents a single T cell receptor beta chain sequence. The length of the CDR3 is 15 residues. Germline V CDR1 and CDR2: SGHNT, YYREEE (reference sequence). Trimming removed 3 bases from V and 5 bases from J; junction bases left unmatched: 9. The data originate from a study of T cell changes during pregnancy in multiple sclerosis. Using immunoSEQ multiplex PCR, the repertoire was profiled, and TCRdb retains in-frame clones only, with some absent. Among about 50,000 clones listed, approximately 91% were seen once. The TCR was taken from a female donor in good health, enrolled as a control in a pregnancy study. Sample: CD4+ T cells from peripheral blood mononuclear cells, taken after pregnancy. The gene calls are TRBV5-4 and TRBJ2-7, with 9 nucleotides matching TRBD1. The CDR3 protein is CASSSPGQGSHEQYF. The CDR3 DNA follows: TGTGCCAGCAGCTCTCCGGGACAGGGTTCGCACGAGCAGTACTTC.